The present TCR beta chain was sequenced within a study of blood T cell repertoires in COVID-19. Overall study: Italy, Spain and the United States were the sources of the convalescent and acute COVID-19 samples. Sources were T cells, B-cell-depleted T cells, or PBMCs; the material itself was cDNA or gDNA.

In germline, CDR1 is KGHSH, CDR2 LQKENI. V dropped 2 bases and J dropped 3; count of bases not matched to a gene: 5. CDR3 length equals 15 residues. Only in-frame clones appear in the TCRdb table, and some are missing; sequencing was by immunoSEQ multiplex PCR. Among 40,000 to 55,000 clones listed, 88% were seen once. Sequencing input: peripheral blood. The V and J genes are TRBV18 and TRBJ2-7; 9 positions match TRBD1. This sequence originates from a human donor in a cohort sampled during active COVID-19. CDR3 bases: TGTGCCAGCTCACCAGGGCCGGGACAGGGCTACGAGCAGTACTTC. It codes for CASSPGPGQGYEQYF. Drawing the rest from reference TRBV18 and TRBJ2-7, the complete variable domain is NAGVMQNPRHLVRRRGQEARLRCSPMKGHSHVYWYRQLPEEGLKFMVYLQKENIIDESGMPKERFSAEFPKEGPSILRIQQVVRGDSAAYFCASSPGPGQGYEQYFGPGTRLTVT.